This T cell receptor beta chain was found in a study of T cell changes during pregnancy in multiple sclerosis. Profiled with immunoSEQ multiplex PCR; TCRdb holds only in-frame clones, not every one. Here the sample spans 70,000 to 90,000 clones, approximately 92% being singletons. The CDR3 runs to 15 residues. Germline CDR1 SGHAT, CDR2 FQNNGV. V gave up 6 bases and J gave up 9 bases; unmatched junction bases: 11. This sequence was found in a female donor with multiple sclerosis, enrolled in a pregnancy study. The chain employs TRBV11-2 and TRBJ1-4; 9 bases are shared with TRBD1. Material: peripheral blood, obtained in the first trimester of pregnancy. As DNA, the CDR3 is TGTGCCAGCAGTCTGACAGGGGGAGGGTCGAAAAAACTGTTTTTT. Translation: CASSLTGGGSKKLFF.